This paragraph reports one T cell receptor (beta chain). The source of the sample is a study of CDR3 diversity in severe acne. TCRdb redid the calling of the PCR reads with MiXCR, one entry per CDR3 protein. The sample comprises 84,000 or so distinct CDR3 sequences, 48% of which are singletons, and around 10% rests with the top ten. The CDR3 runs to 13 residues. Trimming removed 6 bases from V and 5 bases from J, with 14 bases in between. Per the germline V gene, CDR1 is SNHLY and CDR2 is FYNNEI. The receptor was isolated from a male donor in good health, serving as a control. The genes are TRBV2 and TRBJ2-7; no reliable D call. The source material was blood. The chain's CDR3 is CASSPHGVNEQYF. In nucleotides, the CDR3 is TGTGCCAGCAGCCCTCACGGAGTCAACGAGCAGTACTTC.